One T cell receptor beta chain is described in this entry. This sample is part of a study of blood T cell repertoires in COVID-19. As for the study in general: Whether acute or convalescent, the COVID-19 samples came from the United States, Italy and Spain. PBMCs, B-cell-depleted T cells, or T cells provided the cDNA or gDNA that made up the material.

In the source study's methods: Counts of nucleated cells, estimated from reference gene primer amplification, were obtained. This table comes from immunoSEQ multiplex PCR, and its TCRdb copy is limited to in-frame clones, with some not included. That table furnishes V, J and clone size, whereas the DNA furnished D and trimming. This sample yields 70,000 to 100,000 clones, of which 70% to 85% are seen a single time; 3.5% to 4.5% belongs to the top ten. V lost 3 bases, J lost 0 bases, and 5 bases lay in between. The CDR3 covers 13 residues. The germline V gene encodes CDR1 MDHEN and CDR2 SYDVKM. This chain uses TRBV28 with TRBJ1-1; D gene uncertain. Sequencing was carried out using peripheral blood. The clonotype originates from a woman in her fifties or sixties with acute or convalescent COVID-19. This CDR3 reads CASSFNMNTEAFF. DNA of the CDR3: TGTGCCAGCAGTTTTAATATGAACACTGAAGCTTTCTTT.